These 27 T cell receptor beta chains came from one sample sequenced in a study of blood T cell repertoires in COVID-19 (dated by TCRdb to about 2020). The protocol used for the library was the immunoSEQ multiplex PCR assay. What TCRdb holds here is the immuneACCESS table cut down to in-frame rearrangements. Part of the clones is not present; checked against another copy, under half of the missing clones reflect an unresolved V gene, and the others are unexplained. This sample gives over 200,000 clones in total; roughly 88% of them show up just once. The top ten constitute over 3.5% of the sample. Sequenced input: PBMCs or T cells enriched from blood (not recorded which). All receptors come from a woman aged 25 to 39 who had been exposed to COVID-19.

V and J are TRBV2 and TRBJ1-2; a possible D gene is TRBD1 (6 bases). Trimming shortened V by 1 base and J by 4 bases, and 7 bases separated the two germline ends. Germline V lookup: CDR1 SNHLY, CDR2 FYNNEI. The CDR3 length is 13 residues. The CDR3 loop reads CASSEGRGYGYTF. The CDR3 DNA sequence: TGTGCCAGCAGTGAAGGCAGGGGCTATGGCTACACCTTC.

J is TRBJ2-5 and V is TRBV19, with a weak D call TRBD1 (5 bases). The CDR3 totals 16 residues. Between the trimmed V and J ends, which lost 5 bases and 5 bases, there was a span of 21 bases. Per the germline V gene, CDR1 is LNHDA and CDR2 is SQIVND (reference sequence). Here the CDR3 reads CASSQVAYRLGETQYF. As DNA, the CDR3 is TGTGCCAGTAGTCAGGTGGCGTACAGGCTCGGCGAGACCCAGTACTTC. The complete variable domain, with remaining parts taken from reference TRBV19 and TRBJ2-5, reads DGGITQSPKYLFRKEGQNVTLSCEQNLNHDAMYWYRQDPGQGLRLIYYSQIVNDFQKGDIAEGYSVSREKKESFPLTVTSAQKNPTAFYLCASSQVAYRLGETQYFGPGTRLLVL.

CDR3 region: CASSPGVAADTQYF. CDR3 DNA sequence: TGCGCCAGCAGCCCCGGAGTAGCTGCAGATACGCAGTATTTT. The rearrangement joins TRBV5-1 to TRBJ2-3, with unresolved D. V gave up 4 bases and J gave up 4 bases, with 13 bases separating them. CDR1 is SGHRS and CDR2 is YFSETQ in the germline V gene. CDR3 size: 14 residues.

The chain has TRBV24-1 and TRBJ2-5; 8 nucleotides agree with TRBD1. The CDR3 contains 15 residues. Germline trimming cut 3 bases from V and 5 bases from J; bases unmatched to any gene: 7. The germline CDR1 and CDR2 sequences are KGHDR and SFDVKD. CDR3 bases: TGTGCCACCAGTGATCCCTCCAGGGGGCAGGAGACCCAGTACTTC. Protein: CATSDPSRGQETQYF.

This clone showed up many times. The chain uses TRBV19 and TRBJ1-1; D is perhaps TRBD1 (5 bases). The V gene lost 4 bases and the J gene lost 1 base, with 10 bases spanning the gap. CDR3 length equals 14 residues. The germline V gene encodes CDR1 LNHDA and CDR2 SQIVND (reference sequence). The CDR3 reads CASSKKGQNTEAFF. The CDR3 DNA reads TGTGCCAGTAGTAAAAAAGGACAGAACACTGAAGCTTTCTTT. Together with reference TRBV19 and TRBJ1-1, the CDR3 gives the full variable domain: DGGITQSPKYLFRKEGQNVTLSCEQNLNHDAMYWYRQDPGQGLRLIYYSQIVNDFQKGDIAEGYSVSREKKESFPLTVTSAQKNPTAFYLCASSKKGQNTEAFFGQGTRLTVV.

The V and J genes are TRBV12-3 or TRBV12-4 and TRBJ1-1; possibly TRBD1 for D (6 bases). The CDR3 spans 12 residues. Trimming shortened V by 3 bases and J by 9 bases, and 11 bases separated the two germline ends. The chain's CDR3 is CASSFGGGQAFF. The CDR3 DNA is TGTGCCAGCAGTTTCGGCGGGGGGCAAGCTTTCTTT.

The chain carries TRBV29-1 and TRBJ1-1; possibly TRBD1 for D (5 bases). Germline assignment: CDR1 SQVTM and CDR2 ANQGSEA. The CDR3 runs to 13 residues. With 4 bases removed from V and 1 base from J, the gap between germline ends came to 10 bases. DNA of the CDR3: TGCAGCGTTGTTCGACAGCCGAACACTGAAGCTTTCTTT. It encodes CSVVRQPNTEAFF. The full variable domain, in which reference TRBV29-1 and TRBJ1-1 provide the parts outside the CDR3, is SAVISQKPSRDICQRGTSLTIQCQVDSQVTMMFWYRQQPGQSLTLIATANQGSEATYESGFVIDKFPISRPNLTFSTLTVSNMSPEDSSIYLCSVVRQPNTEAFFGQGTRLTVV.

This chain uses TRBV10-3 with TRBJ1-2; TRBD1 matches 7 bases. CDR1 is ENHRY, CDR2 SYGVKD, per germline. The V segment lost 3 bases and the J segment 1 base; nucleotides outside the gene matches: 11. This CDR3 is 17 amino acids long. This CDR3 is CAISERGRLESNYGYTF. The CDR3 DNA is TGTGCCATCAGTGAAAGGGGGCGCTTGGAAAGTAACTATGGCTACACCTTC.

V usage is TRBV6-5 and J usage is TRBJ1-6, with 9 bases matching TRBD1. Trimming cost V 9 bases and J 7 bases; bases outside gene matches: 1. The CDR3 is made up of 12 amino acids. The V gene's germline CDR1 is MNHEY and CDR2 SVGAGI. The CDR3 loop reads CASGTGNSPLHF. The CDR3 bases are TGTGCCAGTGGGACAGGGAATTCACCCCTCCACTTT.

The genes are TRBV9 and TRBJ1-2; D is undetermined. The germline CDR1 and CDR2 sequences are SGDLS and YYNGEE. Trimming took 0 bases from V and 4 from J, leaving 7 bases between them. The CDR3 covers 13 residues. The CDR3 bases are TGTGCCAGCAGCGTAGACTCCTCCTATGGCTACACCTTC. This encodes CASSVDSSYGYTF.

This clone appeared a single time. The chain combines TRBV6-1 with TRBJ2-1; 12 bases agree with TRBD2. After removal of 2 bases from V and 7 bases from J, the junction contained 3 bases not matched to a gene. The CDR3 totals 15 residues. Germline loops: CDR1 MNHNS, CDR2 SASEGT. The CDR3 sequence is CASSELAGGPNEQFF. The CDR3 DNA sequence: TGTGCCAGCAGTGAACTAGCGGGAGGGCCGAATGAGCAGTTCTTC.

The chain carries TRBV3-1 (or the pseudogene TRBV3-2) and TRBJ2-1; D is possibly TRBD2 (6 bases). The CDR3 loop spans 15 amino acids. CDR1 is LGHDT and CDR2 is YNNKEL in the germline V gene (reference sequence). The germline V and J ends were trimmed by 4 bases and 4 bases, with 14 bases remaining between them. This CDR3 reads CASSRGGPQYNEQFF. CDR3 sequence (DNA): TGTGCCAGCAGCCGGGGAGGTCCCCAGTACAATGAGCAGTTCTTC.

This rearrangement joins TRBV3-1 (or the pseudogene TRBV3-2) to TRBJ2-5; 7 positions agree with TRBD2. The CDR3 consists of 16 residues. Germline assignment: CDR1 LGHDT and CDR2 YNNKEL (reference sequence). Trimming cost V 0 bases and J 5 bases; bases outside gene matches: 9. In DNA, the CDR3 is TGTGCCAGCAGCCAAGAGGCCGCCCGGGGAGGGGAGACCCAGTACTTC. Its translation is CASSQEAARGGETQYF.

This chain joins TRBV5-1 and TRBJ2-4; tentatively, D is TRBD1 (7 bases). Germline CDR1 SGHRS, CDR2 YFSETQ. Trimming cost V 4 bases and J 6 bases, with 14 bases left between them. The CDR3 totals 14 residues. This CDR3 is CASSPGDRPNIQYF. The CDR3 coding sequence is TGCGCCAGCAGCCCGGGGGACAGACCAAACATTCAGTACTTC.

The V and J genes are TRBV28 and TRBJ1-6; 9 nucleotides line up with TRBD1. V lost 10 bases to trimming and J lost 7 bases; unmatched junction nucleotides: 2. The CDR3 has 12 residues. From germline, CDR1 is MDHEN and CDR2 SYDVKM. The CDR3 sequence is CATGTGNSPLHF. The CDR3 region has the DNA TGTGCCACCGGGACAGGGAATTCACCCCTCCACTTT.

This clone has more than one count but fewer than ten. The chain carries TRBV11-3 and TRBJ2-1; D possibly corresponds to TRBD1 (5 bases). Per germline, CDR1 SGHNT and CDR2 YENEEA. The CDR3 loop spans 15 amino acids. V was shortened by 0 bases and J by 1 base, with 7 bases between the two germline ends. Here the CDR3 DNA reads TGTGCCAGCAGCTTAGATGGGGCTTCCTACAATGAGCAGTTCTTC. This translates into CASSLDGASYNEQFF. The entire variable domain, with the rest obtained from reference TRBV11-3 and TRBJ2-1, is as follows: EAGVVQSPRYKIIEKKQPVAFWCNPISGHNTLYWYLQNLGQGPELLIRYENEEAVDDSQLPKDRFSAERLKGVDSTLKIQPAELGDSAVYLCASSLDGASYNEQFFGPGTRLTVL.

Only a few counts were recorded for this clone. The V and J genes are TRBV2 and TRBJ2-4; TRBD1 aligns across 10 bases. Germline-derived CDR1 and CDR2 are SNHLY and FYNNEI. With V trimmed by 4 bases and J by 7 bases, 7 bases remained unmatched. This CDR3 is built from 15 residues. The chain's CDR3 is CASSVGGTGVNIQYF. CDR3 in DNA: TGTGCCAGCAGTGTCGGGGGGACAGGGGTGAACATTCAGTACTTC. The full variable domain, with the rest looked up from reference TRBV2 and TRBJ2-4, is EPEVTQTPSHQVTQMGQEVILRCVPISNHLYFYWYRQILGQKVEFLVSFYNNEISEKSEIFDDQFSVERPDGSNFTLKIRSTKLEDSAMYFCASSVGGTGVNIQYFGAGTRLSVL.

This clone showed up just a few times. The chain combines TRBV5-1 with TRBJ2-5; TRBD1 matches 9 bases. The CDR3 totals 14 residues. J was trimmed by 5 bases and V by 7 bases; bases with no gene match: 9. Germline CDR1 reads SGHRS; CDR2 reads YFSETQ. This CDR3 is CASAPGQGFETQYF. The CDR3 coding sequence is TGCGCCAGCGCGCCGGGACAGGGTTTTGAGACCCAGTACTTC.

This chain uses TRBV5-5 with TRBJ2-5; 9 bases are shared with TRBD2. Germline V lookup: CDR1 SGHKS, CDR2 YYEKEE (reference sequence). Trimming at V came to 2 bases and at J to 7 bases, leaving 9 bases not matched to a gene. This CDR3 contains 15 residues. This CDR3 reads CASSFEAGAGGTQYF. Here the CDR3 DNA reads TGTGCCAGCAGCTTCGAAGCGGGAGCGGGGGGGACCCAGTACTTC.

This clone was counted only a few times. V and J are TRBV6-5 and TRBJ1-5; D gene uncertain. Germline V gene sequence: CDR1 MNHEY, CDR2 SVGAGI. The CDR3 runs 16 residues. V shed 2 bases and J shed 6 bases, with 17 bases lying between them. The CDR3 loop reads CASSYNAGVSGQPQHF. In DNA form, the CDR3 reads TGTGCCAGCAGTTACAATGCGGGAGTTTCTGGTCAGCCCCAGCATTTT.

This chain joins TRBV5-8 and TRBJ2-7; D gene ambiguous. Trimming took off 1 base at V and 0 bases at J, with 11 bases between the two ends. Germline assignment: CDR1 SGHTS and CDR2 YDEGEE. The CDR3 loop spans 15 amino acids. The chain's CDR3 is CASSLWQVSSYEQYF. DNA of the CDR3: TGTGCCAGCAGCTTGTGGCAGGTCAGCTCCTACGAGCAGTACTTC.

The CDR3 protein is CASSLEPEPGQGLYEQYF. As DNA, the CDR3 is TGTGCCAGCAGCCTTGAACCAGAACCGGGACAGGGTTTATACGAGCAGTACTTC. The J gene is TRBJ2-7, the V gene TRBV11-2, with 9 bases fitting TRBD1. Germline CDR1 is SGHAT and CDR2 is FQNNGV. This CDR3 comprises 18 residues. V lost 5 bases, J lost 4 bases, and 18 bases stayed unmatched.

The chain recombines TRBV5-1 with TRBJ2-3, with 11 bases lining up with TRBD1. The V gene end was trimmed by 4 bases and the J gene end by 2 bases; junction bases not matched to a gene: 6. Germline-derived CDR1 and CDR2 are SGHRS and YFSETQ. There are 16 residues in the CDR3. CDR3 nucleotide sequence: TGCGCCAGCAGCGCTTCGGGACAGGGGGTCACAGATACGCAGTATTTT. Protein sequence: CASSASGQGVTDTQYF.

The chain couples TRBV11-3 to TRBJ2-2; the match to TRBD1 covers 10 bases. There are 15 residues in the CDR3. Germline V gene lookup returns CDR1 SGHNT and CDR2 YENEEA. V was clipped by 5 bases and J by 7 bases; unmatched bases: 7. CDR3 nucleotides: TGTGCCAGCAGCGATCGGACAGGGGGGAACGGGGAGCTGTTTTTT. Its translation is CASSDRTGGNGELFF.

V gene TRBV28 combines with J gene TRBJ1-2; a weak D match, TRBD1 (5 bases). Germline loops: CDR1 MDHEN, CDR2 SYDVKM. The CDR3 is 14 amino acids. Trimming removed 4 bases at V and 4 bases at J, with 13 bases between. The CDR3 here is CASSYDSPSYGYTF. The CDR3 region has the DNA TGTGCCAGCAGTTACGACAGCCCTTCCTATGGCTACACCTTC.

The chain combines TRBV30 with TRBJ2-7; tentative D call: TRBD1 (6 bases). Germline assignment: CDR1 GTSNPN and CDR2 SVGIG (reference sequence). V lost 8 bases to trimming and J lost 0 bases, with 23 bases between them. The length of the CDR3 is 16 residues. The CDR3 sequence: CAGGRGLGVGSYEQYF. Written as DNA, the CDR3 is TGTGCCGGGGGCAGGGGTTTGGGCGTAGGCTCCTACGAGCAGTACTTC.

The chain links TRBV9 to TRBJ2-2; perhaps TRBD1 as D (6 bases). The CDR3 covers 14 residues. Looked up from germline, CDR1 is SGDLS and CDR2 is YYNGEE. Trimming stripped 2 bases from V and 6 bases from J, with 11 bases between. This CDR3 reads CASSVLQGAGELFF. The CDR3 region has the DNA TGTGCCAGCAGCGTCCTACAGGGCGCCGGGGAGCTGTTTTTT.